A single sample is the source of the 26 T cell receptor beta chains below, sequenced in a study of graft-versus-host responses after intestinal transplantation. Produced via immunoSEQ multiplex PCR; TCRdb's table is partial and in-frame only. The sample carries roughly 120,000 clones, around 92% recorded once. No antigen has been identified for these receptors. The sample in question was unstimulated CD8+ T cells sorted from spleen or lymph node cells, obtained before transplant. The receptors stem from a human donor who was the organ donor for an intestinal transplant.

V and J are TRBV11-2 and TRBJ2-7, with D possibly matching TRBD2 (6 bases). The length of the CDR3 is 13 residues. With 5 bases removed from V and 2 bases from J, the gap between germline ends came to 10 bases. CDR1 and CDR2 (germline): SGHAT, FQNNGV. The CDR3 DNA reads TGTGCCAGCAGCGCGGGACTGGCCTACGAGCAGTACTTC. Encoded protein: CASSAGLAYEQYF.

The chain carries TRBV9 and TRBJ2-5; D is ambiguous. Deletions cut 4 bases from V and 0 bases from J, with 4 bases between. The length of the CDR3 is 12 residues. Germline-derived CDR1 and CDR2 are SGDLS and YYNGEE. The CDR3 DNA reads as TGTGCCAGCAGCCTAAACCAAGAGACCCAGTACTTC. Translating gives CASSLNQETQYF.

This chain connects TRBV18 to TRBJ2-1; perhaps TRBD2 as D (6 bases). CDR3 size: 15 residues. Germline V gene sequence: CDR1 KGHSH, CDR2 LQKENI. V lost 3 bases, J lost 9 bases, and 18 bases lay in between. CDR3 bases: TGTGCCAGCTCACCTTCCCGTGGGCGGGGCTCTGAGCAGTTCTTC. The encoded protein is CASSPSRGRGSEQFF.

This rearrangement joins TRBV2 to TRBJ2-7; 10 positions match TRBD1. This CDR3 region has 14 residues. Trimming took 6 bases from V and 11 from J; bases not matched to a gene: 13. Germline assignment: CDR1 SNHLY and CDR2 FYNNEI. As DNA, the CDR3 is TGTGCCAGCAGGGATGTCCGGGACAGGGGTGAGGAGTACTTC. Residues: CASRDVRDRGEEYF.

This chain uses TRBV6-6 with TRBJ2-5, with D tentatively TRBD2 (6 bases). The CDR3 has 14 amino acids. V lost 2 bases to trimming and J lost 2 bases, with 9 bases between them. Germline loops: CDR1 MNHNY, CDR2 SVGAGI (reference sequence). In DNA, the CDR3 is TGTGCCAGCAGTTACCGACTAGTTCAAGAGACCCAGTACTTC. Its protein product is CASSYRLVQETQYF.

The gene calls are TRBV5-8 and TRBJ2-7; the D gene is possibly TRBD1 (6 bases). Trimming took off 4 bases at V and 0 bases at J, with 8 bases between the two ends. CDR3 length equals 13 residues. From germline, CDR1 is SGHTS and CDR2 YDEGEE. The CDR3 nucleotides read TGTGCCAGCAGCCCGGGACACTCCTACGAGCAGTACTTC. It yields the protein CASSPGHSYEQYF.

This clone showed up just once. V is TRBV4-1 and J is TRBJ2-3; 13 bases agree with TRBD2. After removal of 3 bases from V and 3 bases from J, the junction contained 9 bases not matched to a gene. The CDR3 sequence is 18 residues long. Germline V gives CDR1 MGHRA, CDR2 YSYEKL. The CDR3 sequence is CASSHPGRTSGRTDTQYF. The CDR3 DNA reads TGCGCCAGCAGCCATCCCGGTCGGACTAGCGGGAGAACAGATACGCAGTATTTT.

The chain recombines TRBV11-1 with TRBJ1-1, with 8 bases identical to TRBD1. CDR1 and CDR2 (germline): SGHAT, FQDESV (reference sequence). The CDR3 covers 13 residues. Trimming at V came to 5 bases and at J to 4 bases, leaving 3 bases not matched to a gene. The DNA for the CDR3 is TGTGCCAGCAGCCCGGACAGGGTCACTGAAGCTTTCTTT. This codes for CASSPDRVTEAFF.

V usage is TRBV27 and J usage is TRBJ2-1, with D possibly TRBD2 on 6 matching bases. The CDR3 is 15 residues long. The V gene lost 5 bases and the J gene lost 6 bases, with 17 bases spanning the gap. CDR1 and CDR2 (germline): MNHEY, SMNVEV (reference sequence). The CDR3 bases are TGTGCCAGCAGTACCCGTAGCGGAACGCTCAATGAGCAGTTCTTC. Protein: CASSTRSGTLNEQFF.

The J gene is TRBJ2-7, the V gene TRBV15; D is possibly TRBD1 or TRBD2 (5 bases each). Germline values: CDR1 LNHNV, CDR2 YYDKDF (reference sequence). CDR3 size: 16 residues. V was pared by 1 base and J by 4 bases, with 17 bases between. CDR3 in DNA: TGTGCCACCAGCAGAGTACCCCGGGACCGAGAATACGAGCAGTACTTC. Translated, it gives CATSRVPRDREYEQYF.

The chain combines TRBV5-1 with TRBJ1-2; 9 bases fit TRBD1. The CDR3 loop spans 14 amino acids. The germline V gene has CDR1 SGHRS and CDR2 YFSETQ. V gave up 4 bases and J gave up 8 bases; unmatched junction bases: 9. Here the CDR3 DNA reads TGCGCCAGCAGCGATTATGGGACAGGGCAAGGCTACACCTTC. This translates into CASSDYGTGQGYTF.

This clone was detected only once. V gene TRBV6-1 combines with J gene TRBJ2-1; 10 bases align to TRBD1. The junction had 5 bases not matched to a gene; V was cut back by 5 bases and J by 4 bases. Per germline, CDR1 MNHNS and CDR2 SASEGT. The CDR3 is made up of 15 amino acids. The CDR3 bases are TGTGCCAGCAGTCGGACAGGGGGATCTTACAATGAGCAGTTCTTC. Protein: CASSRTGGSYNEQFF.

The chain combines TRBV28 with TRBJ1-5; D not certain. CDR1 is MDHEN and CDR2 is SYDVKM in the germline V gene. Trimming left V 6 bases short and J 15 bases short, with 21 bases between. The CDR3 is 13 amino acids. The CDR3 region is CASSSAYREAPHF. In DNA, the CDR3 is TGTGCCAGCAGCTCCGCATATCGAGAGGCCCCGCATTTT. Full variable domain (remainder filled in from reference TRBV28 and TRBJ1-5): DVKVTQSSRYLVKRTGEKVFLECVQDMDHENMFWYRQDPGLGLRLIYFSYDVKMKEKGDIPEGYSVSREKKERFSLILESASTNQTSMYLCASSSAYREAPHFGDGTRLSIL.

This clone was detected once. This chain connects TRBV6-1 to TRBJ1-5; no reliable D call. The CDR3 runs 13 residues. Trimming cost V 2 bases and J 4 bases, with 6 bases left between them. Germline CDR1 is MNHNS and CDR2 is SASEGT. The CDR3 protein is CASSEPGNQPQHF. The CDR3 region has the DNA TGTGCCAGCAGTGAACCAGGTAATCAGCCCCAGCATTTT.

The CDR3 region has the DNA TGTGCCAGCAGTTTAAGACTAGCGGGGCTAGGCTCCTACGAGCAGTACTTC. Translated, it gives CASSLRLAGLGSYEQYF. The chain has TRBV27 and TRBJ2-7; 11 positions agree with TRBD2. V lost 2 bases, J lost 0 bases, and 6 bases stayed unmatched. This CDR3 is 17 amino acids long. From germline, CDR1 is MNHEY and CDR2 SMNVEV (reference sequence).

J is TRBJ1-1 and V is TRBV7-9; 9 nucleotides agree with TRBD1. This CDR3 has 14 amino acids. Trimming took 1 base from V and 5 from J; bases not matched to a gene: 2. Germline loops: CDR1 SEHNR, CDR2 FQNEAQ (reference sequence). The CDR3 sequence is CASSLGTGETEAFF. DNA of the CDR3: TGTGCCAGCAGCTTAGGGACAGGGGAAACTGAAGCTTTCTTT.

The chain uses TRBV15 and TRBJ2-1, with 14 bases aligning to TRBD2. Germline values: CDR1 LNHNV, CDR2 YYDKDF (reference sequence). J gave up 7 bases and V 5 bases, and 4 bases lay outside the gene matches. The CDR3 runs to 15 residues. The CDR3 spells CATSGGLAGANEQFF. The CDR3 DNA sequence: TGTGCCACCAGCGGGGGACTAGCGGGAGCGAATGAGCAGTTCTTC.

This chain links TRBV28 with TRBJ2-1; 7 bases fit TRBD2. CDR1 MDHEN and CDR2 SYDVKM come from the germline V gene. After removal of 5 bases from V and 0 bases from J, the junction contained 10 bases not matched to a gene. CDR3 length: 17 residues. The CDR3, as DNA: TGTGCCAGCAGTAGGCTGGGGCGGGGGAGCTCCTACAATGAGCAGTTCTTC. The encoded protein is CASSRLGRGSSYNEQFF. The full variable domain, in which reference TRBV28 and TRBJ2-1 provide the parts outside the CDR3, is DVKVTQSSRYLVKRTGEKVFLECVQDMDHENMFWYRQDPGLGLRLIYFSYDVKMKEKGDIPEGYSVSREKKERFSLILESASTNQTSMYLCASSRLGRGSSYNEQFFGPGTRLTVL.

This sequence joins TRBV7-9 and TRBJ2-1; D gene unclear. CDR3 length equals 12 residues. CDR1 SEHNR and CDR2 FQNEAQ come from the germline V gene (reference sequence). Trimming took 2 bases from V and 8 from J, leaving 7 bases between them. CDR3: CASSLSSHEQFF. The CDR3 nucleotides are TGTGCCAGCAGCTTATCCAGCCATGAGCAGTTCTTC.

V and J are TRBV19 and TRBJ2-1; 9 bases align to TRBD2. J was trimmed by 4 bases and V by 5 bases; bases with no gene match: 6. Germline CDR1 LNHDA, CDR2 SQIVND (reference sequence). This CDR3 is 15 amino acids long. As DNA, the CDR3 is TGTGCCAGTAGTTTAACTAGCGGGCCATACAATGAGCAGTTCTTC. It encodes CASSLTSGPYNEQFF.

The CDR3 DNA sequence: TGTGCTAGTGGGGACTGGGACAGAATCTACGAGCAGTACTTC. Its protein product is CASGDWDRIYEQYF. V gene TRBV12-5 combines with J gene TRBJ2-7; 7 positions agree with TRBD1. CDR3 size: 14 residues. V was clipped by 6 bases and J by 3 bases; unmatched bases: 8. From germline, CDR1 is LGHNT and CDR2 FRNRAP.

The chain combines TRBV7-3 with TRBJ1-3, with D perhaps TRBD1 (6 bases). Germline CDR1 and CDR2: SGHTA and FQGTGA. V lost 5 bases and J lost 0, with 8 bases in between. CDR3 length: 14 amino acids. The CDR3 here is CASSPQGSGNTIYF. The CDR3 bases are TGTGCCAGCAGCCCACAGGGCTCTGGAAACACCATATATTTT.

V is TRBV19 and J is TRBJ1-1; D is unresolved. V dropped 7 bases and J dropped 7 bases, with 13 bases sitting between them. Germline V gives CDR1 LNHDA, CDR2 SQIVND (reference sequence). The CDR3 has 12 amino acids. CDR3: CASTTRHGEAFF. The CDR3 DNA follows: TGTGCCAGTACCACCCGGCACGGTGAAGCTTTCTTT.

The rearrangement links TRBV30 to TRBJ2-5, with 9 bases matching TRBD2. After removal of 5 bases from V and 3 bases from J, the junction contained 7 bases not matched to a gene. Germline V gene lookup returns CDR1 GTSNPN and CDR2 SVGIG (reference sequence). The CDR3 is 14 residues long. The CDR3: CAWSWASGKETQYF. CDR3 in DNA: TGTGCCTGGTCCTGGGCTAGCGGGAAAGAGACCCAGTACTTC.

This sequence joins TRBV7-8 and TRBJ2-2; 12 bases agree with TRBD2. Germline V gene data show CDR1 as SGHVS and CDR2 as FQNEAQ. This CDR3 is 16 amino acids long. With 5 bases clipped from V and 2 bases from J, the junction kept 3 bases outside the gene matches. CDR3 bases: TGTGCCAGCAGCCGTGGACTAGCGGGAAACACCGGGGAGCTGTTTTTT. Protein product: CASSRGLAGNTGELFF. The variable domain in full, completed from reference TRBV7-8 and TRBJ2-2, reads GAGVSQSPRYKVAKRGQDVALRCDPISGHVSLFWYQQALGQGPEFLTYFQNEAQLDKSGLPSDRFFAERPEGSVSTLKIQRTQQEDSAVYLCASSRGLAGNTGELFFGEGSRLTVL.

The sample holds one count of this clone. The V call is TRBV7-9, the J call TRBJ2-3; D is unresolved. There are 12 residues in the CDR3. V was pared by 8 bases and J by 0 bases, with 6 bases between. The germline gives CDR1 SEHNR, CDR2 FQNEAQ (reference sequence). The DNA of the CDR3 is TGTGCCAGCGGGGTTAGCACAGATACGCAGTATTTT. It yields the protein CASGVSTDTQYF.